The 12 T cell receptor beta chains given below trace back to one sample, sequenced in a study of cytomegalovirus exposure and HLA in healthy donors. PCR involved 60 Vbeta and 13 Jbeta primers. Some clones are missing from TCRdb's copy, which holds only in-frame ones; the method was immunoSEQ multiplex PCR. The table lists 110,000 or so clones, about 70% of them singletons. The sequenced material came from PBMCs. All receptors derive from a man aged 25-40 years in good health and CMV-seronegative.

The chain recombines TRBV2 with TRBJ2-5; tentatively, D is TRBD1 (6 bases). The germline CDR1 and CDR2 sequences are SNHLY and FYNNEI. Trimming stripped 4 bases from V and 5 bases from J, with 11 bases between. The CDR3 is made up of 13 amino acids. CDR3 bases: TGTGCCAGCAGTGTGCCAGGGGTGGAGACCCAGTACTTC. Its protein product is CASSVPGVETQYF.

The V and J genes are TRBV11-3 and TRBJ2-3; TRBD2 might be the D (6 bases). Germline V gene data show CDR1 as SGHNT and CDR2 as YENEEA. This CDR3 region has 15 residues. V was clipped by 3 bases and J by 2 bases, with 12 bases between them. The CDR3 loop reads CASSLGGLITDTQYF. The CDR3 DNA reads TGTGCCAGCAGCTTGGGGGGACTTATCACAGATACGCAGTATTTT.

The chain carries TRBV29-1 and TRBJ1-3; D might be TRBD1 (6 bases). Trimming took 7 bases from V and 0 from J, leaving 16 bases between them. The CDR3 sequence is 15 residues long. Germline-derived CDR1 and CDR2 are SQVTM and ANQGSEA. The CDR3 spells CSGLRQEISGNTIYF. The CDR3 nucleotides read TGCAGCGGCCTTCGACAGGAAATCTCTGGAAACACCATATATTTT.

This chain links TRBV18 with TRBJ2-5; tentatively, D is TRBD1 (6 bases). Deletions cut 5 bases from V and 7 bases from J, with 14 bases between. This CDR3 has 13 residues. Germline CDR1 KGHSH, CDR2 LQKENI. CDR3 amino acids: CASSINRETTQYF. CDR3 in DNA: TGTGCCAGCTCAATAAACAGGGAGACGACCCAGTACTTC.

This rearrangement joins TRBV7-6 to TRBJ2-7; 8 nucleotides line up with TRBD1. CDR3 size: 13 residues. Germline V gene lookup returns CDR1 SGHVS and CDR2 FNYEAQ. V was clipped by 5 bases and J by 10 bases; unmatched bases: 10. CDR3 residues: CASSPGQVLLQYF. CDR3 nucleotides: TGTGCCAGCAGCCCGGGACAGGTCCTTCTCCAGTACTTC.

V gene TRBV28 combines with J gene TRBJ2-7, with 13 bases that match TRBD2. Germline V lookup: CDR1 MDHEN, CDR2 SYDVKM. The CDR3 extends over 15 amino acids. The V segment lost 5 bases and the J segment 5 bases; nucleotides outside the gene matches: 6. The DNA of the CDR3 is TGTGCCAGCAGTCCCGGACTAGCGGGAGCTCACGAGCAGTACTTC. This gives the protein CASSPGLAGAHEQYF.

This clone came up a few times. The chain carries TRBV18 and TRBJ2-5; 9 nucleotides agree with TRBD2. The CDR3 has 14 residues. Germline assignment: CDR1 KGHSH and CDR2 LQKENI. V trimming: 5 bases; J trimming: 5 bases; junction bases outside the gene matches: 6. This chain's CDR3 is CASSDSGRAETQYF. Written as DNA, the CDR3 is TGTGCCAGCTCAGATAGCGGGAGAGCGGAGACCCAGTACTTC.

This clone has a single count. V gene TRBV18 combines with J gene TRBJ2-5, with 7 bases fitting TRBD1. After removal of 3 bases from V and 6 bases from J, the junction contained 4 bases not matched to a gene. Germline CDR1 is KGHSH and CDR2 is LQKENI. This CDR3 spans 13 amino acids. The CDR3 DNA reads as TGTGCCAGCTCACCGCAGGGGGAAAAGACCCAGTACTTC. It translates to CASSPQGEKTQYF.

The rearrangement joins TRBV5-1 to TRBJ2-6, with 7 bases matching TRBD1. There are 15 residues in the CDR3. V was pared by 4 bases and J by 2 bases, with 3 bases of the junction left unmatched. From germline, CDR1 is SGHRS and CDR2 YFSETQ. CDR3 sequence reads: CASSLDRAGANVLTF. The CDR3 nucleotides are TGCGCCAGCAGCCTAGACAGGGCTGGGGCCAACGTCCTGACTTTC.

This chain joins TRBV15 and TRBJ1-1; TRBD1 might be the D (5 bases). Germline loops: CDR1 LNHNV, CDR2 YYDKDF (reference sequence). V was cut by 0 bases and J by 1 base, with 12 bases left in between. CDR3 length: 16 residues. The CDR3: CATSRDRRQGNTEAFF. In DNA, the CDR3 is TGTGCCACCAGCAGAGATAGGCGGCAGGGGAACACTGAAGCTTTCTTT.

The chain couples TRBV29-1 to TRBJ2-7, with 9 bases lining up with TRBD1. With 6 bases clipped from V and 3 bases from J, the junction kept 3 bases outside the gene matches. The CDR3 covers 12 residues. Per germline, CDR1 SQVTM and CDR2 ANQGSEA. For the CDR3, the DNA is TGCAGCGTGGGGGACAGGGACTACGAGCAGTACTTC. Translation: CSVGDRDYEQYF.

The chain has TRBV5-1 and TRBJ2-3; D might be TRBD1 (5 bases). CDR3 length equals 14 residues. Germline CDR1 reads SGHRS; CDR2 reads YFSETQ. Trimming took off 4 bases at V and 3 bases at J, with 12 bases between the two ends. This CDR3 reads CASSPRQRTDTQYF. CDR3 in DNA: TGCGCCAGCAGCCCACGACAGAGGACAGATACGCAGTATTTT. Filled out from reference TRBV5-1 and TRBJ2-3, the complete variable domain reads KAGVTQTPRYLIKTRGQQVTLSCSPISGHRSVSWYQQTPGQGLQFLFEYFSETQRNKGNFPGRFSGRQFSNSRSEMNVSTLELGDSALYLCASSPRQRTDTQYFGPGTRLTVL.